Following are 21 T cell receptor beta chains from one sample sequenced in a study of T cells in Graves' hyperthyroidism and ophthalmopathy. What was amplified from RNA transcripts were TCR beta CDR3 regions. The HTBI primer set served for first-round RT-PCR of the TCR CDR3. Using its own MiXCR run on the multiplex PCR reads, TCRdb lists one record per CDR3 protein. This sample has hundreds of thousands of distinct CDR3 sequences, with around 16% found just once. Sequencing used blood. The receptors derive from a woman aged 40-49 years with Graves' ophthalmopathy.

The chain joins TRBV19 to TRBJ2-3, with TRBD1 matching 9 bases. The junction had 10 bases not matched to a gene; V was cut back by 9 bases and J by 6 bases. CDR1 is LNHDA and CDR2 is SQIVND in the germline V gene (reference sequence). The length of the CDR3 is 14 residues. CDR3 region: CASNTGTGLDTQYF. CDR3 bases: TGTGCCAGCAATACCGGGACAGGGTTGGATACGCAGTATTTT.

This clonotype showed up just a few times. The rearrangement uses TRBV2 and TRBJ2-7; TRBD2 matches at 8 bases. This CDR3 has 15 residues. Germline V CDR1 and CDR2: SNHLY, FYNNEI. The V gene end was trimmed by 5 bases and the J gene end by 4 bases; junction bases not matched to a gene: 10. The CDR3 DNA follows: TGTGCCAGCAGTCCAAATAGCGGGGCCCCTTACGAGCAGTACTTC. This codes for CASSPNSGAPYEQYF.

This sequence joins TRBV7-9 and TRBJ1-3; weak D call: TRBD1 (5 bases). Germline-derived CDR1 and CDR2 are SEHNR and FQNEAQ (reference sequence). The length of the CDR3 is 16 residues. The V end lost 5 bases, the J end lost 4 bases, and 18 bases lay between the germline ends. The CDR3 spells CASSAQESGGGNTIYF. The CDR3 coding sequence is TGTGCCAGCAGCGCACAGGAGTCTGGTGGGGGAAACACCATATATTTT.

The chain has TRBV19 and TRBJ2-7; D may be TRBD1 or TRBD2 (6 bases each). The CDR3 is 14 amino acids. Trimming took off 7 bases at V and 7 bases at J, with 20 bases between the two ends. CDR1 LNHDA and CDR2 SQIVND come from the germline V gene (reference sequence). The CDR3 coding sequence is TGTGCCAGTACTAGCGCACACGGAGGGGGTGAGCAGTACTTC. The encoded protein is CASTSAHGGGEQYF.

Comments on this clonotype: It may be a read error: a sequence one base away is much more abundant. The V call is TRBV5-1, the J call TRBJ2-3; TRBD1 matches 7 bases. The length of the CDR3 is 16 residues. Trimming removed 1 base from V and 4 bases from J; junction bases left unmatched: 9. The germline CDR1 and CDR2 sequences are SGHRS and YFSETQ. The CDR3 here is CASSLTGARVADTQYF. DNA of the CDR3: TGCGCCAGCAGCTTGACAGGGGCGAGGGTCGCAGATACGCAGTATTTT.

The table lists this clonotype with many counts. This sequence joins TRBV12-3 or TRBV12-4 and TRBJ1-5; the D gene is possibly TRBD1 (5 bases). The CDR3 consists of 15 residues. Trimming shortened V by 4 bases and J by 2 bases, and 12 bases separated the two germline ends. The CDR3: CASSSGRLGNQPQHF. As DNA, the CDR3 is TGTGCCAGCAGTTCGGGACGGCTGGGCAATCAGCCCCAGCATTTT.

V is TRBV12-3 or TRBV12-4 and J is TRBJ2-7; a possible D gene is TRBD1 (5 bases). V was pared by 5 bases and J by 1 base, with 12 bases between. The CDR3 is 14 amino acids. CDR3 sequence: CASSLKQASYEQYF. DNA of the CDR3: TGTGCCAGCAGTCTAAAACAGGCGTCCTACGAGCAGTACTTC.

This chain uses TRBV5-1 with TRBJ2-1; possible D gene TRBD1, 5 bases. The V gene's germline CDR1 is SGHRS and CDR2 YFSETQ. Trimming cost V 4 bases and J 2 bases, with 19 bases left between them. The CDR3 loop spans 17 amino acids. CDR3 amino acids: CASSLLRSLGAYNEQFF. The CDR3 DNA reads as TGCGCCAGCAGCCTGTTACGGTCCCTAGGGGCCTACAATGAGCAGTTCTTC.

The gene calls are TRBV4-1 and TRBJ2-4; D not certain. The CDR3 covers 13 residues. Germline CDR1 reads MGHRA; CDR2 reads YSYEKL. Trimming removed 4 bases at V and 5 bases at J, with 9 bases between. CDR3 nucleotide sequence: TGCGCCAGCAGCCTCTTATTCCAAAACATTCAGTACTTC. This codes for CASSLLFQNIQYF.

This clonotype was seen only a few times. The chain combines TRBV9 with TRBJ2-1, with unresolved D. V was pared by 4 bases and J by 0 bases, with 14 bases between. The CDR3 is 16 residues long. CDR1 and CDR2 (germline): SGDLS, YYNGEE. The CDR3 region has the DNA TGTGCCAGCAGCTTTGGCGGCGTCAGCTCCTACAATGAGCAGTTCTTC. It codes for CASSFGGVSSYNEQFF.

The genes are TRBV5-1 and TRBJ2-1, with D possibly matching TRBD1 (6 bases). CDR1 and CDR2 (germline): SGHRS, YFSETQ. V lost 3 bases to trimming and J lost 15 bases, with 22 bases between them. This CDR3 has 14 residues. In DNA, the CDR3 is TGCGCCAGCAGCTCCACCACTACCACAGGGTTCTCGTTCTTC. It is translated as CASSSTTTTGFSFF.

This clonotype appeared many times. The gene calls are TRBV20-1 and TRBJ2-1; D gene uncertain. This CDR3 region has 13 residues. Trimming removed 4 bases from V and 6 bases from J, with 13 bases in between. Germline V gives CDR1 DFQATT, CDR2 SNEGSKA (reference sequence). The DNA for the CDR3 is TGCAGTGCTAAATTACTCTTCGTCAATGAGCAGTTCTTC. Protein sequence: CSAKLLFVNEQFF.

This clonotype was seen at least ten times. The V gene is TRBV7-2, the J gene TRBJ2-5; 8 nucleotides align to TRBD2. The CDR3 sequence is 15 residues long. Germline CDR1 SGHTA, CDR2 FQGNSA. Trimming cost V 5 bases and J 5 bases; bases outside gene matches: 10. CDR3 bases: TGTGCCAGCAGCCCCCGGGAGGGTTGGAGGGAGACCCAGTACTTC. Its protein is CASSPREGWRETQYF.

Many counts were recorded for this clonotype. The CDR3 loop is CSAPGLPRPRYEQYF. CDR3 sequence (DNA): TGCAGCGCACCGGGACTACCGCGACCTCGCTACGAGCAGTACTTC. This chain uses TRBV29-1 with TRBJ2-7; 7 bases map to TRBD2. This CDR3 contains 15 residues. V lost 7 bases, J lost 3 bases, and 15 bases stayed unmatched. Germline V gives CDR1 SQVTM, CDR2 ANQGSEA.

This clonotype came up a few times. The rearrangement links TRBV5-6 to TRBJ1-4; D unclear. Germline V gene lookup returns CDR1 SGHDT and CDR2 YYEEEE. V lost 5 bases to trimming and J lost 6 bases, with 11 bases between them. The CDR3 runs 13 residues. The CDR3 region has the DNA TGTGCCAGCAGGATGTGGGAAGATGAAAAACTGTTTTTT. Translated, it gives CASRMWEDEKLFF.

This clonotype was recorded many times. The V call is TRBV6-1, the J call TRBJ2-1; the D gene is possibly TRBD2 (7 bases). CDR1 MNHNS and CDR2 SASEGT come from the germline V gene. Trimming took 6 bases from V and 0 from J, leaving 15 bases between them. This CDR3 has 16 amino acids. The CDR3 loop reads CASSPGGSSSYNEQFF. CDR3 sequence (DNA): TGTGCCAGCAGCCCGGGGGGCAGCAGCTCCTACAATGAGCAGTTCTTC.

This clonotype showed up just a few times. This chain connects TRBV4-2 to TRBJ2-3, with D perhaps matching TRBD1 or TRBD2 (5 bases each). CDR3 length equals 15 residues. V lost 3 bases and J 0 bases, leaving 10 bases between the germline ends. Germline assignment: CDR1 LGHNA and CDR2 YNFKEQ. CDR3 amino acids: CASSHGTSSTDTQYF. The CDR3 DNA reads as TGTGCCAGCAGCCACGGGACGTCGAGCACAGATACGCAGTATTTT.

In its sample, this clonotype was seen many times. The CDR3: CASSEIRKVTDTQYF. The CDR3 DNA is TGTGCCAGCAGTGAAATAAGGAAAGTGACAGATACGCAGTATTTT. The gene calls are TRBV6-1 and TRBJ2-3; D remains ambiguous. The germline V gene encodes CDR1 MNHNS and CDR2 SASEGT. The CDR3 length is 15 residues. With 2 bases removed from V and 3 bases from J, the gap between germline ends came to 12 bases.

Ten or more counts support this clonotype. This chain links TRBV7-9 with TRBJ1-1, with a possible D match to TRBD1 (6 bases). V was clipped by 3 bases and J by 2 bases, with 10 bases between them. Germline loops: CDR1 SEHNR, CDR2 FQNEAQ (reference sequence). The CDR3 sequence is 14 residues long. The CDR3 DNA is TGTGCCAGCAGCTTCCTAGGGGGTAACACTGAAGCTTTCTTT. Translated, it gives CASSFLGGNTEAFF.

This clonotype was seen more than once but under ten times. This sequence joins TRBV4-1 and TRBJ1-2, with TRBD1 matching over 8 bases. The CDR3 loop spans 16 amino acids. CDR1 is MGHRA, CDR2 YSYEKL, per germline. The V gene end was trimmed by 2 bases and the J gene end by 2 bases; junction bases not matched to a gene: 7. The CDR3 region is CASSQPRQGSNYGYTF. The DNA for the CDR3 is TGCGCCAGCAGCCAACCTCGACAGGGGTCAAACTATGGCTACACCTTC.

This clonotype was observed many times. The V call is TRBV20-1, the J call TRBJ1-1; D not certain. The V gene's germline CDR1 is DFQATT and CDR2 SNEGSKA (reference sequence). CDR3 length equals 14 residues. Trimming cost V 1 base and J 0 bases, with 9 bases left between them. CDR3: CSARAEGMNTEAFF. The CDR3 coding sequence is TGCAGTGCTAGAGCCGAGGGAATGAACACTGAAGCTTTCTTT.